The sequence of this T cell receptor beta chain was determined in a study of response to subunit inactivated influenza vaccine. TCRdb itself ran the RT-PCR reads through MiXCR, one entry per CDR3 protein. The sample includes about 700,000 distinct CDR3 sequences, approximately 15% seen only once; the top ten take around 6.5%. A note on this clonotype: What it binds is unknown.

Study results and caveats: Authors proposed each seasonal influenza vaccination draws in few new T cells.

CDR1 and CDR2 from the germline V gene are MNHEY and SVGEGT. The CDR3 has 15 residues. With 1 base removed from V and 3 bases from J, the gap between germline ends came to 10 bases. The chain recombines TRBV6-2 or TRBV6-3 with TRBJ2-1, with D hard to call. The source material was PBMCs from blood, sampled 14 days before vaccination. The receptor was isolated from a man aged 45-65 years who received an inactivated influenza vaccine. The chain's CDR3 is CASSYWASYYNEQFF. DNA for the CDR3: TGTGCCAGCAGTTACTGGGCGTCTTACTACAATGAGCAGTTCTTC.